The present T cell receptor (beta chain) was sequenced within a study of CD8+ T cells in alopecia areata. Study details: Tofacitinib therapy lasting 6 to 18 months was followed by 6 months off drug. The study, taken as a whole, reports: With one nonresponder, baseline CD8+ expansion's link to response remains uncertain. Higher clonality and more expanded CD8+ clones appeared in lesional than normal scalp. Numerous clones, expanded in lesions, remained in scalp and blood during tofacitinib.

This clone appeared once. Its antigen is undetermined. Treatment denoted: oral pan-JAK inhibitor, 5-10 mg twice daily. RNA, once extracted, was reverse transcribed into cDNA for use as the sequencing template. Repertoires were generated with immunoSEQ multiplex PCR, while TCRdb's copy carries only in-frame clones and drops some. In the table there are 110,000 to 150,000 clones, about 56% of which are singletons. The receptor comes from a human donor with alopecia areata. The specimen was CD8+ T cells sorted from blood, collected at week 4, from a patient treated with tofacitinib.

CDR3 coding DNA: TGCAGCTCCGATAAACCGGACAGTCCCGGGGATGAGCAGTTCTTC. This sequence encodes CSSDKPDSPGDEQFF. The rearrangement joins TRBV29-1 to TRBJ2-1; a weak D match, TRBD1 (6 bases). V was trimmed by 8 bases and J by 8 bases, leaving 25 bases between them. CDR1 and CDR2 (germline): SQVTM, ANQGSEA. The CDR3 totals 15 residues.